A single sample is the source of the 23 T cell receptor beta chains below, sequenced in a study of CD8+ T cells in alopecia areata listed by TCRdb under 2018. Receptors were amplified or captured by the immunoSEQ multiplex PCR assay. RNA was extracted from all samples and reverse transcribed into cDNA, which served as template for TCR sequencing. This is the immuneACCESS table as TCRdb keeps it, with only in-frame sequences that have V and J called. A part of the clones is gone; compared with another copy, unresolved V genes explain less than half, and the rest is unexplained. For this sample there are about 200,000 clones; over 60% appear just once. Jointly, the top ten make up around 3.9% of the sample. The time point label for this specimen denotes: around 29 days on oral tofacitinib. The meaning of the sample's treatment or condition label: oral pan-JAK inhibitor, 5-10 mg twice daily. Source: CD4+ T cells sorted from blood, taken at week 4, from a patient treated with tofacitinib. These TCRs come from a human donor with alopecia areata.

This clone was counted a few times. The genes are TRBV7-2 and TRBJ2-2, with 8 bases aligning to TRBD2. V lost 5 bases to trimming and J lost 3 bases; unmatched junction nucleotides: 11. Germline assignment: CDR1 SGHTA and CDR2 FQGNSA. The CDR3 is 17 residues long. CDR3 sequence reads: CASSPSGGLFDTGELFF. The CDR3 bases are TGTGCCAGCAGCCCCTCGGGGGGGCTTTTTGACACCGGGGAGCTGTTTTTT.

This clone was seen just once. The CDR3 loop is CASTPRWTSYEQYF. CDR3 nucleotides: TGTGCCAGCACCCCCCGGTGGACCTCCTACGAGCAGTACTTC. J is TRBJ2-7 and V is TRBV6-5, with D uncertain. V was cut by 7 bases and J by 0 bases, with 13 bases left in between. The germline V gene encodes CDR1 MNHEY and CDR2 SVGAGI. The CDR3 runs to 14 residues.

The chain recombines TRBV7-9 with TRBJ1-1; TRBD1 might be the D (5 bases). From germline, CDR1 is SEHNR and CDR2 FQNEAQ (reference sequence). This CDR3 has 15 residues. V was shortened by 4 bases and J by 2 bases, with 14 bases between the two germline ends. CDR3 in DNA: TGTGCCAGCAGCTCCTCAAGGGACTCCAACACTGAAGCTTTCTTT. Amino acids: CASSSSRDSNTEAFF.

The genes are TRBV18 and TRBJ2-1; D is undetermined. Germline values: CDR1 KGHSH, CDR2 LQKENI. Trimming stripped 6 bases from V and 4 bases from J, with 16 bases between. CDR3 length: 15 residues. The CDR3 bases are TGTGCCAGCTCCAATTCGGTTGGCGCTTACAATGAGCAGTTCTTC. Encoded protein: CASSNSVGAYNEQFF.

This clone was counted between two and nine times. V usage is TRBV23-1 and J usage is TRBJ2-7; 9 bases align to TRBD1. TRBV23-1 is identified as an open reading frame with a role that is uncertain. The CDR3 is 15 amino acids. J gave up 3 bases and V 10 bases, and 13 bases lay outside the gene matches. The chain's CDR3 is CAKIPGQGTHYEQYF. For the CDR3, the DNA is TGCGCCAAGATTCCGGGACAGGGAACCCACTACGAGCAGTACTTC.

The V and J genes are TRBV7-3 and TRBJ1-1; D might be TRBD1 (5 bases). The V and J ends lost 4 bases and 2 bases respectively, with 8 bases between them. The V gene's germline CDR1 is SGHTA and CDR2 FQGTGA. The CDR3 has 13 amino acids. Here the CDR3 DNA reads TGTGCCAGCAGCTCGGGGGGTAACACTGAAGCTTTCTTT. Translated, it gives CASSSGGNTEAFF.

Worth noting for this clone: The sample carries other DNA sequences with the same CDR3. This chain links TRBV7-9 with TRBJ1-1; TRBD1 is a possible D gene (5 bases). Germline assignment: CDR1 SEHNR and CDR2 FQNEAQ (reference sequence). Between the trimmed V and J ends, which lost 0 bases and 1 base, there was a span of 6 bases. There are 14 residues in the CDR3. This CDR3 is CASSLAGANTEAFF. In nucleotides, the CDR3 is TGTGCCAGCAGCTTAGCAGGGGCGAACACTGAAGCTTTCTTT.

The rearrangement links TRBV4-3 to TRBJ2-2, with D unclear. This CDR3 is built from 14 residues. The germline gives CDR1 LGHNA, CDR2 YSLEER. Trimming shortened V by 1 base and J by 0 bases, and 3 bases separated the two germline ends. The CDR3 sequence is CASSQAANTGELFF. CDR3 in DNA: TGCGCCAGCAGCCAAGCGGCGAACACCGGGGAGCTGTTTTTT.

This chain connects TRBV29-1 to TRBJ2-5; D is perhaps TRBD2 (5 bases). The CDR3 totals 13 residues. V lost 3 bases and J 1 base, leaving 9 bases between the germline ends. The germline CDR1 and CDR2 sequences are SQVTM and ANQGSEA. The CDR3 nucleotides read TGCAGCGTTGAGGAGACTACCCAAGAGACCCAGTACTTC. Translated, it gives CSVEETTQETQYF.

This chain connects TRBV30 to TRBJ2-7; the D is unclear. V gave up 1 base and J gave up 3 bases, with 7 bases separating them. The CDR3 length is 12 residues. Per the germline V gene, CDR1 is GTSNPN and CDR2 is SVGIG (reference sequence). In nucleotides, the CDR3 is TGTGCCTGGAGTGCTCTGATCTACGAGCAGTACTTC. It codes for CAWSALIYEQYF.

This clone was observed a few times. The chain is built from TRBV5-1 and TRBJ2-3; no clear D. CDR1 and CDR2 (germline): SGHRS, YFSETQ. This CDR3 has 13 amino acids. V lost 1 base and J 2 bases, leaving 5 bases between the germline ends. The CDR3 sequence: CASSLFFTDTQYF. CDR3 DNA: TGCGCCAGCAGCTTGTTCTTCACAGATACGCAGTATTTT.

The chain uses TRBV4-3 and TRBJ1-6; D is uncertain. Germline V gene data show CDR1 as LGHNA and CDR2 as YSLEER. The CDR3 runs to 14 residues. Deletions cut 5 bases from V and 14 bases from J, with 19 bases between. The DNA of the CDR3 is TGCGCCAGCAGCAGAGAGGGTGGGCCCTCCACCCTCCACTTT. This sequence encodes CASSREGGPSTLHF.

V and J are TRBV5-1 and TRBJ2-3; 8 bases are shared with TRBD1. This CDR3 has 15 amino acids. Germline V gene sequence: CDR1 SGHRS, CDR2 YFSETQ. Trimming at V came to 7 bases and at J to 4 bases, leaving 11 bases not matched to a gene. The CDR3 protein is CASGIGQGLSDTQYF. The CDR3 DNA follows: TGCGCCAGCGGAATTGGACAGGGCCTCTCAGATACGCAGTATTTT.

The CDR3 sequence is CASSPGTVNTEAFF. CDR3 nucleotide sequence: TGCGCCAGCAGCCCAGGGACAGTGAACACTGAAGCTTTCTTT. The J gene is TRBJ1-1, the V gene TRBV5-1; 7 bases are shared with TRBD1. The junction had 3 bases not matched to a gene; V was cut back by 4 bases and J by 0 bases. Looked up from germline, CDR1 is SGHRS and CDR2 is YFSETQ. The CDR3 length is 14 residues.

V is TRBV19 and J is TRBJ2-6; TRBD1 matches 10 bases. Trimming at V came to 5 bases and at J to 9 bases, leaving 10 bases not matched to a gene. The CDR3 spans 16 residues. Germline-derived CDR1 and CDR2 are LNHDA and SQIVND (reference sequence). The CDR3 nucleotides read TGTGCCAGTAGTGCGCGGGGACAGGGGCCCTACAACGTCCTGACTTTC. Translated: CASSARGQGPYNVLTF. Supplemented by reference TRBV19 and TRBJ2-6, the full variable domain reads DGGITQSPKYLFRKEGQNVTLSCEQNLNHDAMYWYRQDPGQGLRLIYYSQIVNDFQKGDIAEGYSVSREKKESFPLTVTSAQKNPTAFYLCASSARGQGPYNVLTFGAGSRLTVL.

The chain carries TRBV5-6 and TRBJ1-2; no clear D. V was cut by 3 bases and J by 4 bases, with 13 bases left in between. The V gene's germline CDR1 is SGHDT and CDR2 YYEEEE. The CDR3 runs to 14 residues. Here the CDR3 DNA reads TGTGCCAGCAGCTCAAAACAAACCCTCTATGGCTACACCTTC. It is translated as CASSSKQTLYGYTF.

Points on this clone: Distinct nucleotide sequences in the sample also encode this CDR3. This rearrangement joins TRBV20-1 to TRBJ2-5; no clear D gene. With 3 bases removed from V and 5 bases from J, the gap between germline ends came to 4 bases. Germline lookup yields CDR1 DFQATT and CDR2 SNEGSKA (reference sequence). The CDR3 extends over 10 amino acids. CDR3 sequence reads: CSAREETQYF. CDR3 DNA sequence: TGCAGTGCTAGGGAGGAGACCCAGTACTTC.

This clone was observed a few times. The chain uses TRBV5-1 and TRBJ2-3; TRBD1 matches at 8 bases. Germline CDR1 reads SGHRS; CDR2 reads YFSETQ. CDR3 length: 15 amino acids. V lost 4 bases, J lost 1 base, and 5 bases stayed unmatched. The CDR3: CASSRLQGGTDTQYF. The DNA of the CDR3 is TGCGCCAGCAGCAGGTTACAGGGGGGCACAGATACGCAGTATTTT.

The rearrangement uses TRBV7-2 and TRBJ2-7, with a tentative D call TRBD2 (6 bases). CDR1 and CDR2 (germline): SGHTA, FQGNSA. The CDR3 contains 18 residues. V lost 5 bases, J lost 4 bases, and 27 bases lay in between. CDR3 sequence reads: CASSPPTGRAGIEYEQYF. The CDR3 DNA is TGTGCCAGCAGCCCCCCGACGGGGCGGGCGGGGATTGAATACGAGCAGTACTTC.

This sequence joins TRBV18 and TRBJ2-1; 9 bases line up with TRBD2. With V trimmed by 0 bases and J by 2 bases, 2 bases remained unmatched. This CDR3 contains 16 residues. Looked up from germline, CDR1 is KGHSH and CDR2 is LQKENI. CDR3 bases: TGTGCCAGCTCACCACCTGGCGGGGGGGCCTACAATGAGCAGTTCTTC. Translated: CASSPPGGGAYNEQFF. Based on the CDR3 plus reference TRBV18 and TRBJ2-1, the full variable domain is NAGVMQNPRHLVRRRGQEARLRCSPMKGHSHVYWYRQLPEEGLKFMVYLQKENIIDESGMPKERFSAEFPKEGPSILRIQQVVRGDSAAYFCASSPPGGGAYNEQFFGPGTRLTVL.

The chain employs TRBV5-1 and TRBJ2-7, with 8 positions matching TRBD2. This CDR3 contains 16 residues. The V segment lost 1 base and the J segment 0 bases; nucleotides outside the gene matches: 6. Germline values: CDR1 SGHRS, CDR2 YFSETQ. The CDR3 protein is CASSLRAGGTSYEQYF. CDR3 DNA sequence: TGCGCCAGCAGCTTGCGGGCGGGGGGCACCTCCTACGAGCAGTACTTC. Drawing the rest from reference TRBV5-1 and TRBJ2-7, the complete variable domain is KAGVTQTPRYLIKTRGQQVTLSCSPISGHRSVSWYQQTPGQGLQFLFEYFSETQRNKGNFPGRFSGRQFSNSRSEMNVSTLELGDSALYLCASSLRAGGTSYEQYFGPGTRLTVT.

The chain combines TRBV18 with TRBJ1-5; perhaps TRBD1 as D (6 bases). Trimming cost V 5 bases and J 2 bases, with 10 bases left between them. The length of the CDR3 is 14 residues. CDR1 KGHSH and CDR2 LQKENI come from the germline V gene. CDR3 sequence (DNA): TGTGCCAGCTCAAGGGGGGATGGCAATCAGCCCCAGCATTTT. Protein: CASSRGDGNQPQHF.

For this clone: The same CDR3 arises from other DNA sequences in this sample as well. This rearrangement joins TRBV7-9 to TRBJ2-7; D is undetermined. The V gene lost 1 base and the J gene lost 3 bases, with 4 bases spanning the gap. Per germline, CDR1 SEHNR and CDR2 FQNEAQ (reference sequence). The CDR3 totals 12 residues. The CDR3 coding sequence is TGTGCCAGCAGCTTAGAAGTCTACGAGCAGTACTTC. This codes for CASSLEVYEQYF.